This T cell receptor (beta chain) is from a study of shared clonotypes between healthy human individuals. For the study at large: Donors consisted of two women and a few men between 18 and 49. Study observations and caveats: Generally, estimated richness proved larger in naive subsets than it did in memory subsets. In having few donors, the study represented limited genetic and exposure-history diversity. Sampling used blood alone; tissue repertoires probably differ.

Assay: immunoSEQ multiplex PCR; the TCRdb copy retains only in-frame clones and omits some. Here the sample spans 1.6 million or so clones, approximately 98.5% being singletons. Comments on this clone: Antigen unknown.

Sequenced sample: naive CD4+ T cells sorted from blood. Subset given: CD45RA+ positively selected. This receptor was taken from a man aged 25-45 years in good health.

The CDR3 DNA reads TGTGCCAGCAGCGACGGGACAGTTGTTTCCTACGAGCAGTACTTC. Residues: CASSDGTVVSYEQYF. The chain joins TRBV7-9 to TRBJ2-7, with 7 positions matching TRBD1. Trimming removed 5 bases from V and 1 base from J; junction bases left unmatched: 8. The CDR3 loop spans 15 amino acids. Germline-derived CDR1 and CDR2 are SEHNR and FQNEAQ (reference sequence).